This T cell receptor (beta chain) is drawn from a study of T cell clusters in autoimmune cytopenias. This CDR3 spans 15 amino acids. Germline V lookup: CDR1 LNHDA, CDR2 SQIVND (reference sequence). This clonotype ranks as medium-sized (0.01 to 0.1%) in terms of frequency. Its antigen is currently unknown. General study points: The T cell clusters were defined only in silico, without experimental functional validation. TRB repertoire shifts in secondary cytopenia and chronic lymphocytic leukemia mostly reflected lymphoma, not autoimmunity. Healthy donors had about 2.8-fold more exclusive TRB clusters than active autoimmune hepatitis patients.

TRB was amplified by touch-down multiplex PCR, primer pools A and B combined. TCRdb reanalyzed the multiplex PCR reads, giving one entry per CDR3 protein sequence and no DNA. In all, the sample yields more than 6,500 distinct CDR3 sequences. Each sample's input was about 270 ng genomic DNA, 38,000 or so genome equivalents. The TCR sequence derives from a human donor with an autoimmune cytopenia or autoimmune hepatitis (not recorded which). The rearrangement links TRBV19 to TRBJ2-7; lacking DNA, the TRBD2 call made by TCRdb goes unchecked. Sequenced: peripheral blood. The CDR3 region is CASSIRTSGTYEQYF.